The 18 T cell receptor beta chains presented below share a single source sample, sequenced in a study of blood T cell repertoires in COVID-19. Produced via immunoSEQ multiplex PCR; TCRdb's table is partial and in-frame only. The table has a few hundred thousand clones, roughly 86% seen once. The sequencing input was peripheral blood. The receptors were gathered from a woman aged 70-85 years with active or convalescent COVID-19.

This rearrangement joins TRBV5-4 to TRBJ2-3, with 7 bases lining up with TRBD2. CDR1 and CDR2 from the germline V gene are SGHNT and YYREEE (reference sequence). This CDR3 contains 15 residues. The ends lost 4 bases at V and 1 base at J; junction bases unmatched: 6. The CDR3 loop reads CASSSGARGTDTQYF. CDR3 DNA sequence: TGTGCCAGCAGCAGCGGGGCACGGGGCACAGATACGCAGTATTTT.

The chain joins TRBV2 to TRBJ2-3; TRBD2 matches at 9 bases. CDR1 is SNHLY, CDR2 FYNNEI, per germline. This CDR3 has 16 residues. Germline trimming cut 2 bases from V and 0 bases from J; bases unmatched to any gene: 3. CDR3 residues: CASSELTSGSTDTQYF. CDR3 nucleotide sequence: TGTGCCAGCAGTGAACTGACTAGCGGTAGCACAGATACGCAGTATTTT.

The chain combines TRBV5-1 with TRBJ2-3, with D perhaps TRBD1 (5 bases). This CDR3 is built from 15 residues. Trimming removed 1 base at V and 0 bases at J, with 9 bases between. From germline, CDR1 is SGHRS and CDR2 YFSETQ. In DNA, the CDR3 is TGCGCCAGCAGCTTGTTAGGGGCTAGCACAGATACGCAGTATTTT. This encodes CASSLLGASTDTQYF.

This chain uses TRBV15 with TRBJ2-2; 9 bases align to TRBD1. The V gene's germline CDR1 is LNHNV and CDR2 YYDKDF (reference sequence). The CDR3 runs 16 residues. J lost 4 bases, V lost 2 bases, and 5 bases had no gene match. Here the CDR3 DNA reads TGTGCCACCAGCAGAAGGACAGGGGAAGGCACCGGGGAGCTGTTTTTT. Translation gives CATSRRTGEGTGELFF.

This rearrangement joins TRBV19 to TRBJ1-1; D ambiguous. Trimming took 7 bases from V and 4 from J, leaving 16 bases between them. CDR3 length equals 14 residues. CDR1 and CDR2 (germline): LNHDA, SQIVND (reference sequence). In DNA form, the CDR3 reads TGTGCCAGTACCCCGAGGGCCTGGGGCACTGAAGCTTTCTTT. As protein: CASTPRAWGTEAFF.

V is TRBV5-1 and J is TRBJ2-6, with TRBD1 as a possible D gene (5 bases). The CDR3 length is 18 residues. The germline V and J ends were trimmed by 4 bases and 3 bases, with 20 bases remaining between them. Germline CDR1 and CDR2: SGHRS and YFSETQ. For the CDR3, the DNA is TGCGCCAGCAGCGCACGGACAAAGTCCTTGAGTGGGGCCAACGTCCTGACTTTC. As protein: CASSARTKSLSGANVLTF.

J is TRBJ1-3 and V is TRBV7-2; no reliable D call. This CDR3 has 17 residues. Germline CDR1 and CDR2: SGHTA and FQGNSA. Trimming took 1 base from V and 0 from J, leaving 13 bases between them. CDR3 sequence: CASSLERSLFSGNTIYF. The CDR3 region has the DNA TGTGCCAGCAGCTTAGAGAGGTCCCTTTTCTCTGGAAACACCATATATTTT.

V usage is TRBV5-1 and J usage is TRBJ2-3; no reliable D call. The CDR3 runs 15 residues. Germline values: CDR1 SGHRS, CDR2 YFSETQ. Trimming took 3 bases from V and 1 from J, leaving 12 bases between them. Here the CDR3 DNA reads TGCGCCAGCAGCTCGTCTGAGGTGCGCACAGATACGCAGTATTTT. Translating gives CASSSSEVRTDTQYF.

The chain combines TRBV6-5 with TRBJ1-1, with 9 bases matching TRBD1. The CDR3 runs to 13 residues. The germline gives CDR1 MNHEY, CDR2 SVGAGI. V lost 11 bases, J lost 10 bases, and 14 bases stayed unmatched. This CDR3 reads CAGLQGARGPAFF. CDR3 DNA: TGTGCCGGATTACAGGGGGCGAGGGGACCAGCTTTCTTT.

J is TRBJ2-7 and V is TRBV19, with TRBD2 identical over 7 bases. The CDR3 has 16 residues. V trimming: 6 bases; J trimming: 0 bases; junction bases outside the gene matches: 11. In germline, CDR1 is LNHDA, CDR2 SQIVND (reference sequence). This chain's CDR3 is CASSNLERGPSYEQYF. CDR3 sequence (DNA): TGTGCCAGTAGCAACTTAGAGCGGGGACCCTCCTACGAGCAGTACTTC.

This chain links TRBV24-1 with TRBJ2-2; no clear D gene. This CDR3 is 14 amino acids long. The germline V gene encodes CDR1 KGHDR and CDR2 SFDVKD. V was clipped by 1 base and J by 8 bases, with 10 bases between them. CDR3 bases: TGTGCCACCAGTGATTTACCGAACGGGGGGGAGCTGTTTTTT. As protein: CATSDLPNGGELFF.

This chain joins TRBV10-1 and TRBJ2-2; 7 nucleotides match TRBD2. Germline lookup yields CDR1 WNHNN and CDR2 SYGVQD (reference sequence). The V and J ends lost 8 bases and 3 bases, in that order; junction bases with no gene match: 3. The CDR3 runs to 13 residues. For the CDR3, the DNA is TGCGCCAGCGGGGGGGACTACACCGGGGAGCTGTTTTTT. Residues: CASGGDYTGELFF.

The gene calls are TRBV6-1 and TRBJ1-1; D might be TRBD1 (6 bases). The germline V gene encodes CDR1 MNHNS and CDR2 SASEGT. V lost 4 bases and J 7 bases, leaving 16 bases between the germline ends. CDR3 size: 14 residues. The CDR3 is CASSGRRGGLEAFF. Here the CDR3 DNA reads TGTGCCAGCAGTGGCAGAAGGGGGGGGCTTGAAGCTTTCTTT.

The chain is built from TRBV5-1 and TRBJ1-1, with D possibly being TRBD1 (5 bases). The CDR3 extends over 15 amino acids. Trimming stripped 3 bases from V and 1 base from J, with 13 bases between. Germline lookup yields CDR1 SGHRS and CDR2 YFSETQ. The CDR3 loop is CASSSRTTPNTEAFF. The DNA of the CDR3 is TGCGCCAGCAGCTCGCGGACAACCCCGAACACTGAAGCTTTCTTT.

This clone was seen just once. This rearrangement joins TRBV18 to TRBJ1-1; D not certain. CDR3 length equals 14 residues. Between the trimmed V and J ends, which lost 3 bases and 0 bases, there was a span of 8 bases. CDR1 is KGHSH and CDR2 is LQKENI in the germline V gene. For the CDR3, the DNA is TGTGCCAGCTCACCTAACCAGTTGAACACTGAAGCTTTCTTT. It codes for CASSPNQLNTEAFF.

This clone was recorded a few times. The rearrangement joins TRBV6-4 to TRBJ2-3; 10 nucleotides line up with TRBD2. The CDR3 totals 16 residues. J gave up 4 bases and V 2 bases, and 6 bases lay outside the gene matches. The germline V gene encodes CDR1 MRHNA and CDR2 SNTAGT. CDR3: CASSDAASGGSDTQYF. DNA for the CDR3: TGTGCCAGCAGTGACGCCGCTAGCGGGGGCTCAGATACGCAGTATTTT.

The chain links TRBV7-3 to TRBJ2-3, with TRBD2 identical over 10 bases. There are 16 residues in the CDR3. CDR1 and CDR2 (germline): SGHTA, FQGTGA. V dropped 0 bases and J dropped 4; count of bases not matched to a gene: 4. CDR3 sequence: CASSLTGLADSDTQYF. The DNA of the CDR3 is TGTGCCAGCAGCTTAACCGGACTAGCGGACTCAGATACGCAGTATTTT.

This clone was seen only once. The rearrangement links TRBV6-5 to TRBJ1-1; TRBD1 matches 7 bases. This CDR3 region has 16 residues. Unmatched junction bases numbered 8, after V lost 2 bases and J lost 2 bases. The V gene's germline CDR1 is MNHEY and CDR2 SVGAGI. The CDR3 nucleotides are TGTGCCAGCAGTTACAGGAGGGGGCGTAGTAACACTGAAGCTTTCTTT. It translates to CASSYRRGRSNTEAFF.